These T cell receptor beta chains were read from a single sample in a study of blood T cells in healthy people across ages. TCRdb re-analysed the 5' RACE reads in MiXCR, keeping a single row per CDR3 protein. The data hold hundreds of thousands of distinct CDR3 sequences, with around three fifths observed a single time. The specimen sequenced was blood. Source of these receptors: a man aged 35 to 55 in good health. Each CDR3 is given with its conserved first and last residue. A D gene is named only where the DNA matches it firmly. Some rows have no size entry. The others give once, few or many, or a class for an expanded clone.

v_gene	abundance	j_gene	d_gene	CDR3nt	CDR3aa
TRBV10-3	-	TRBJ2-3	-	TGTGCCATCAGGACGGACTCCCCGATAGGCACAGATACGCAGTATTTT	CAIRTDSPIGTDTQYF
TRBV6-9	-	TRBJ2-7	TRBD2	TGTGCCAGCAGTCCCAACCCTCTTGGACTAGCGGGAGGGCCGGGCGCCTACGAGCAGTACTTC	CASSPNPLGLAGGPGAYEQYF
TRBV6-2/TRBV6-3	-	TRBJ2-7	TRBD2	TGTGCCAGCAGTCGCTCCAAACCGGGACTAGCGGTTTACGAGCAGTACTTC	CASSRSKPGLAVYEQYF
TRBV14	few	TRBJ1-2	-	TGTGCCAGCAGCCGGGACCGCTATGGCTACACCTTC	CASSRDRYGYTF
TRBV9	-	TRBJ2-3	TRBD2	TGTGCCAGCAGCACCGGACTAGCAGGGAGTAGTGTGGGAGATACGCAGTATTTT	CASSTGLAGSSVGDTQYF
TRBV28	few	TRBJ1-5	-	TGTGCCAGCGTGAGGGGGAGAAGGAATCAGCCCCAGCATTTT	CASVRGRRNQPQHF
TRBV7-3	few	TRBJ2-3	TRBD2	TGTGCCAGCAGCCTGATTTTAGCGGGAGGCACAGATACGCAGTATTTT	CASSLILAGGTDTQYF
TRBV9	-	TRBJ1-4	-	TGTGCCAGCACTCGGACGGATGCAACTAATGAAAAACTGTTTTTT	CASTRTDATNEKLFF
TRBV20-1	few	TRBJ2-7	-	TGCAGTGCTAGAAGCGGTACCTTGGGAACTGACGAGCAGTACTTC	CSARSGTLGTDEQYF
TRBV20-1	few	TRBJ2-7	-	TGCAGTGCTAGTGCCGGGACCTACGAGCAGTACTTC	CSASAGTYEQYF
TRBV7-3	-	TRBJ2-5	TRBD1	TGTGCCAGCAGCATGGGACAGGAAGAGACCCAGTACTTC	CASSMGQEETQYF
TRBV4-1	-	TRBJ1-4	-	TGCGCCAGTGGGAGGGCGGGGGAAAAACTGTTTTTT	CASGRAGEKLFF
TRBV7-9	few	TRBJ2-5	-	TGTGCCAGCAGCTTAGTCCCGGAGAAAGAGACCCAGTACTTC	CASSLVPEKETQYF
TRBV6-2/TRBV6-3	-	TRBJ2-1	TRBD2	TGTGCCAGCAGTCCGACTCGGACCGGGACTAGAGTCAATGAGCAGTTCTTC	CASSPTRTGTRVNEQFF
TRBV25-1	few	TRBJ2-3	-	TGTGCCAGCAGTGAGTCAGGGGTTAAAGATACGCAGTATTTT	CASSESGVKDTQYF
TRBV7-4	-	TRBJ1-2	TRBD1	TGTGCCAGTGGGGACAGGCCGGTCAACACCTTC	CASGDRPVNTF
TRBV7-9	-	TRBJ2-3	TRBD2	TGTGCCAGCAGCGCCTTAGCGGGGGGTCCGATAGATACGCAGTATTTT	CASSALAGGPIDTQYF
TRBV5-4	-	TRBJ2-5	TRBD2	TGTGCCAGCAGCTTGCCAGCGGGAGGATCTCAAGGGACCCAGTACTTC	CASSLPAGGSQGTQYF
TRBV4-1	-	TRBJ1-2	TRBD1	TGCGCCAGCAGCCAAGTCGCCCCGGGACAGGGTGGCACCTTC	CASSQVAPGQGGTF
TRBV6-2/TRBV6-3	few	TRBJ2-4	TRBD1	TGTGCCAGCAGCGCCACAGGGGGCCCCAAAAACATTCAGTACTTC	CASSATGGPKNIQYF
TRBV10-3	-	TRBJ1-2	-	TGTGCCATCAGTGAGGCCAAAGGACAGAAGGGGCCGGGCTACACCTTC	CAISEAKGQKGPGYTF
TRBV25-1	-	TRBJ2-1	-	TGTGCCAGCAGTGAACGAACGGGGTATAGGCGGAATGAGCAGTTCTTC	CASSERTGYRRNEQFF
TRBV7-9	-	TRBJ2-4	-	TGTGCCAGCAGCAGTGACAGCGTTAACATTCAGTACTTC	CASSSDSVNIQYF
TRBV29-1	-	TRBJ2-3	-	TGCAGCGTTGAACGGGAAGACAGGAGACTGCAGTATTTT	CSVEREDRRLQYF
TRBV20-1	-	TRBJ2-5	TRBD1	TGCAGTGCTCCCGGGACAGGGAAGGGAGAGACCCAGTACTTC	CSAPGTGKGETQYF
TRBV7-2	-	TRBJ2-3	-	TGTGCCAGCAGCTTAAAGGGCGCTAGAGGTGGGCCAGATACGCAGTATTTT	CASSLKGARGGPDTQYF
TRBV11-2	-	TRBJ2-3	TRBD2	TGTGCCAGCAGCACCCTAGCGGCCGACCTCACAGATACGCAGTATTTT	CASSTLAADLTDTQYF
TRBV5-6	-	TRBJ2-1	-	TGTGCCAGCAGCTTTCGAGGGGTAGGTGGAAATGAGCAGTTCTTC	CASSFRGVGGNEQFF
TRBV6-1	-	TRBJ1-2	-	TGTGCCAGCAGTGACGGCGGTGACTATGGCTACACCTTC	CASSDGGDYGYTF
TRBV28	-	TRBJ1-5	-	TGTGCCAGCTCAAACCCAGGGTTGAATAGCAATCAGCCCCAGCATTTT	CASSNPGLNSNQPQHF
TRBV27	-	TRBJ2-3	-	TGTGCCAGCAGTTTTCTCGTTTTGGATACGCAGTATTTT	CASSFLVLDTQYF
TRBV28	-	TRBJ2-7	-	TGTGCCAGCGGGGTAGCGGAAGACTACGAGCAGTACTTC	CASGVAEDYEQYF
TRBV28	-	TRBJ2-7	-	TGTGCCAGCAGTTTCCCCCGGGGAACCTACGAGCAGTACTTC	CASSFPRGTYEQYF
TRBV28	-	TRBJ1-5	-	TGTGCCAGCTCAAATATCGGGAATCAGCCCCAGCATTTT	CASSNIGNQPQHF
TRBV15	many	TRBJ2-5	TRBD2	TGTGCCACCAGCAGAGTGGTCAGCGGGAGCGAGACCCAGTACTTC	CATSRVVSGSETQYF
TRBV6-5	few	TRBJ1-2	TRBD1	TGTGCCAGCAGGCGCGAACAGGGGTCTGAGGGCTACACCTTC	CASRREQGSEGYTF
TRBV19	-	TRBJ1-6	-	TGTGCCAGTAGTCCCGATCGTAGTAATTCACCCCTCCACTTT	CASSPDRSNSPLHF
TRBV6-5	few	TRBJ2-5	-	TGTGCCACCCAAACAGGCTACGGGGGAGCCCAGTACTTC	CATQTGYGGAQYF
TRBV19	once	TRBJ2-5	TRBD1	TGTGCCAGTAGTTCGGCCGGGACAGGGGTCAGGGAGACCCAGTACTTC	CASSSAGTGVRETQYF
TRBV18	-	TRBJ2-5	TRBD1	TGTGCCAGCTCACCGTACAGGGGGCGGGAGCAGTACTTC	CASSPYRGREQYF
TRBV4-3	-	TRBJ1-4	-	TGCGCCAGCAGCCCGGGACGGGAAGAAAAACTGTTTTTT	CASSPGREEKLFF
TRBV28	-	TRBJ2-1	TRBD2	TGTGCCAGCACCTTAGCGGGGGGAAATCAGTTCTTC	CASTLAGGNQFF
TRBV7-9	few	TRBJ2-6	-	TGTGCCAGCAGCTTTCACACCTCTGGGGCCAACGTCCTGACTTTC	CASSFHTSGANVLTF
TRBV4-3	-	TRBJ1-5	-	TGCGCCAGCAGCCAAGATCACTCCGACCAGCCCCAGCATTTT	CASSQDHSDQPQHF
TRBV4-3	few	TRBJ1-1	-	TGCGCCAGCAGCCAAGGGGGGGGCCTCGGGGACACTGAAGCTTTCTTT	CASSQGGGLGDTEAFF
TRBV20-1	-	TRBJ2-4	-	TGCAGTGCTAACGGAGTAGGGGGGCGGGGGAACATTCAGTACTTC	CSANGVGGRGNIQYF